This T cell receptor beta chain was found in a study of tumor and adjacent non-tumor tissue in lung cancer. Study-level results: Top 100 clones took a larger repertoire share in normal lung.

Germline V CDR1 and CDR2: SGHAT, FQDESV (reference sequence). The CDR3 loop spans 16 amino acids. Turning to this clonotype: Its antigen is undetermined. A read error may produce the germline difference seen at one junction end.

The template was RNA from unsorted bulk tissue. Between August and November 2014, newly diagnosed, chemotherapy-naive lung cancer patients underwent thoracic surgery in China. Three rounds of nested PCR, following a modified ARM-PCR protocol, produced the TCRbeta library. TCRdb ran MiXCR on the multiplex PCR reads and lists one entry per CDR3 protein. Here the sample spans under 250,000 distinct CDR3 sequences, 60% to 75% being singletons. Specimen: lung tumor tissue. The sequence came from a man aged 60-69 years with non-small cell lung cancer. This sequence joins TRBV11-1 and TRBJ1-2; D may be TRBD1 (6 bases). CDR3 amino acids: CASSLDMIDRSYGYIF. The CDR3 coding sequence is TGTGCCAGCAGCTTGGACATGATCGACAGGAGCTATGGCTACATCTTT.